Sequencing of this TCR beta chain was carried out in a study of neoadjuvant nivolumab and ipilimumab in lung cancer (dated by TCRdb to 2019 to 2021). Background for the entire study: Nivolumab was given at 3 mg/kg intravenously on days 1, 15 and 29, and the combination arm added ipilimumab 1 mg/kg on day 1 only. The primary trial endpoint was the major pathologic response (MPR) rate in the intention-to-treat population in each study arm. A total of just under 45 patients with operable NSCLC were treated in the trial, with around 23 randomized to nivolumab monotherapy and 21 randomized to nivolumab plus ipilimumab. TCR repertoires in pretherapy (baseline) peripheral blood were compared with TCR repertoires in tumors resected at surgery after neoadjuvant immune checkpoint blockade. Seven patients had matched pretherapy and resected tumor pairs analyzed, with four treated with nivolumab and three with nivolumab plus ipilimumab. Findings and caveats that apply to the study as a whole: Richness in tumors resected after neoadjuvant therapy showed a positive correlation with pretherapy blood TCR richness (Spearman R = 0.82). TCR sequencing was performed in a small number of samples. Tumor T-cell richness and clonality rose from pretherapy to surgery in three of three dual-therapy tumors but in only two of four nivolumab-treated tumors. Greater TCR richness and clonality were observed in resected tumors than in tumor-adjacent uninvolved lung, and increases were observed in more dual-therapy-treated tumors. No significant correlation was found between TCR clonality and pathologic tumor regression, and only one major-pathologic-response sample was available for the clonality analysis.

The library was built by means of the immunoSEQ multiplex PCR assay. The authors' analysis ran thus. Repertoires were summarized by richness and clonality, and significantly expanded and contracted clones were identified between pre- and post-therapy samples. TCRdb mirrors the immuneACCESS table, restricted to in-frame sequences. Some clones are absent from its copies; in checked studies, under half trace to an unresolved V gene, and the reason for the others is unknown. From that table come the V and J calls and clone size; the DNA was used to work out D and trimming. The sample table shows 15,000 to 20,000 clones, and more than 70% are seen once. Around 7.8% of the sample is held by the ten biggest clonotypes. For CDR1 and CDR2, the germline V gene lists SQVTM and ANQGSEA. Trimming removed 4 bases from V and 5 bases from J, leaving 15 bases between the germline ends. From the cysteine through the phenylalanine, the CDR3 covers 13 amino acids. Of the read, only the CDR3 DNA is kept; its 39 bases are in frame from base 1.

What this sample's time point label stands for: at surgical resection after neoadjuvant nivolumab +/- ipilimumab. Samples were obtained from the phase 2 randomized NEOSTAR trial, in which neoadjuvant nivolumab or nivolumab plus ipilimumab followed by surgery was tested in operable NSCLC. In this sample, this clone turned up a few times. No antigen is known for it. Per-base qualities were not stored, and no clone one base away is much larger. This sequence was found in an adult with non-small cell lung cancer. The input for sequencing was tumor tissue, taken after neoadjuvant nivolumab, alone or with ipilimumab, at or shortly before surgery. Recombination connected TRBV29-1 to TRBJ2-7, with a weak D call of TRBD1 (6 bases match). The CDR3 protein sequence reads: CSVAPQGTHEQYF. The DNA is TGCAGCGTTGCTCCCCAGGGGACCCACGAGCAGTACTTC.